One and the same sample provided the 30 T cell receptor beta chains below, sequenced in a study of cytomegalovirus exposure and HLA in healthy donors. Vbeta (60) and Jbeta (13) primers were used in the PCR. Clones were sequenced by immunoSEQ multiplex PCR, and TCRdb holds only the in-frame ones, with some missing. The repertoire table contains fewer than 200,000 clones. What was sequenced was PBMCs. Every receptor here comes from an older woman in good health and CMV-seronegative.

J is TRBJ2-2 and V is TRBV7-2, with a possible D match to TRBD1 (5 bases). V was trimmed by 3 bases and J by 4 bases, leaving 12 bases between them. CDR1 is SGHTA, CDR2 FQGNSA, per germline. The CDR3 is made up of 15 amino acids. In DNA, the CDR3 is TGTGCCAGCAGCTTGAAAAGGGGTAGCACCGGGGAGCTGTTTTTT. Amino acid sequence: CASSLKRGSTGELFF.

V and J are TRBV27 and TRBJ1-5; D is unclear. V dropped 3 bases and J dropped 4 bases, with 7 bases sitting between them. Looked up from germline, CDR1 is MNHEY and CDR2 is SMNVEV (reference sequence). The CDR3 has 13 amino acids. This chain's CDR3 is CASSLVANQPQHF. The CDR3 region has the DNA TGTGCCAGCAGTTTGGTAGCTAATCAGCCCCAGCATTTT.

The chain links TRBV6-6 to TRBJ2-5; D remains unclear. Gene TRBJ2-7 matches the end of the DNA better, so the J call may be wrong. The germline V gene has CDR1 MNHNY and CDR2 SVGAGI (reference sequence). The CDR3 length is 12 residues. CDR3: CASSYPGYEQYF. The CDR3 coding sequence is TGTGCCAGCAGTTATCCAGGCTACGAGCAGTACTTC.

CDR3 amino acids: CASSLAVSTDTQYF. As DNA, the CDR3 is TGTGCCAGCAGCTTAGCGGTTAGCACAGATACGCAGTATTTT. The chain combines TRBV11-3 with TRBJ2-3, with no clear D. Germline V gene sequence: CDR1 SGHNT, CDR2 YENEEA. This CDR3 is built from 14 residues. The ends were cut back, 1 base at V and 0 bases at J, with 5 bases in the middle.

With regard to this clone: This same CDR3 is encoded by further DNA sequences in the sample. The rearrangement links TRBV5-1 to TRBJ1-2, with D tentatively TRBD1 (5 bases). The V gene's germline CDR1 is SGHRS and CDR2 YFSETQ. The CDR3 contains 16 residues. Trimming took off 1 base at V and 0 bases at J, with 13 bases between the two ends. CDR3 nucleotides: TGCGCCAGCAGCTTGTCTGGAGGGGAAGCTAACTATGGCTACACCTTC. This translates into CASSLSGGEANYGYTF.

This chain uses TRBV4-1 with TRBJ2-3, with 8 bases lining up with TRBD1. V was pared by 4 bases and J by 3 bases, with 6 bases of the junction left unmatched. CDR3 length: 15 residues. CDR1 MGHRA and CDR2 YSYEKL come from the germline V gene. CDR3 residues: CASSPGQGGTDTQYF. For the CDR3, the DNA is TGCGCCAGCAGCCCAGGACAGGGCGGAACAGATACGCAGTATTTT.

The V gene is TRBV27, the J gene TRBJ2-1, with 8 bases aligning to TRBD2. Germline V gene data show CDR1 as MNHEY and CDR2 as SMNVEV (reference sequence). This CDR3 has 11 residues. V lost 6 bases and J lost 15; bases outside the gene matches: 7. The CDR3 is CASRGLARLFF. For the CDR3, the DNA is TGTGCCAGCAGAGGACTAGCTAGGCTGTTCTTC.

The V call is TRBV5-4, the J call TRBJ1-3; D is undetermined. Germline values: CDR1 SGHNT, CDR2 YYREEE (reference sequence). V dropped 2 bases and J dropped 1 base, with 7 bases sitting between them. CDR3 size: 14 residues. The CDR3 region is CASSFPGSGNTIYF. Written as DNA, the CDR3 is TGTGCCAGCAGCTTTCCCGGGTCTGGAAACACCATATATTTT.

Points on this clone: Other DNA sequences from this sample encode an identical CDR3 as well. The gene calls are TRBV6-1 and TRBJ2-3; possibly TRBD2 for D (6 bases). V was shortened by 1 base and J by 1 base, with 6 bases between the two germline ends. Germline CDR1 reads MNHNS; CDR2 reads SASEGT. This CDR3 contains 14 residues. CDR3: CASSEGGGTDTQYF. The CDR3 nucleotides read TGTGCCAGCAGTGAAGGGGGGGGCACAGATACGCAGTATTTT.

The chain joins TRBV29-1 to TRBJ1-2; D is possibly TRBD1 (5 bases). Germline CDR1 SQVTM, CDR2 ANQGSEA. Trimming cost V 6 bases and J 4 bases, with 18 bases left between them. The length of the CDR3 is 14 residues. CDR3 bases: TGCAGCGTCGTACCAGGGTTCTTTGGCTATGGCTACACCTTC. Translated, it gives CSVVPGFFGYGYTF.

The CDR3 spells CASSLNTLYPWRYAEAFF. The CDR3 nucleotides are TGTGCCAGCAGCTTAAACACCCTCTATCCCTGGAGATACGCTGAAGCTTTCTTT. J is TRBJ1-1 and V is TRBV12-1. TRBV12-1 is assigned pseudogene status. The CDR3 is made up of 18 amino acids.

The rearrangement joins TRBV19 to TRBJ2-7; maybe TRBD1 (5 bases). Germline values: CDR1 LNHDA, CDR2 SQIVND (reference sequence). The CDR3 covers 15 residues. V was cut by 4 bases and J by 1 base, with 14 bases left in between. As DNA, the CDR3 is TGTGCCAGTAGTAATCAGGGTGAGTGGTCCTACGAGCAGTACTTC. Translation: CASSNQGEWSYEQYF.

This chain joins TRBV7-3 and TRBJ2-1, with D uncertain. The germline gives CDR1 SGHTA, CDR2 FQGTGA. The CDR3 loop spans 16 amino acids. The ends were cut back, 4 bases at V and 6 bases at J, with 19 bases in the middle. This chain's CDR3 is CASSSRLGGDLNEQFF. CDR3 nucleotide sequence: TGTGCCAGCAGCTCCCGGCTTGGCGGAGACCTCAATGAGCAGTTCTTC.

This chain joins TRBV7-8 and TRBJ1-2; no definite D call. This CDR3 has 14 amino acids. From germline, CDR1 is SGHVS and CDR2 FQNEAQ. V shed 5 bases and J shed 7 bases, with 17 bases lying between them. The CDR3 here is CASSVSTGRSGYTF. Here the CDR3 DNA reads TGTGCCAGCAGCGTATCCACCGGGAGGAGTGGCTACACCTTC.

The chain has TRBV19 and TRBJ2-7; 7 bases fit TRBD2. Germline V CDR1 and CDR2: LNHDA, SQIVND (reference sequence). This CDR3 spans 14 amino acids. The V gene end was trimmed by 1 base and the J gene end by 3 bases; junction bases not matched to a gene: 3. CDR3: CASSIGRGSYEQYF. The CDR3 bases are TGTGCCAGTAGTATAGGCCGCGGGAGCTACGAGCAGTACTTC.

The rearrangement uses TRBV12-5 and TRBJ1-6, with no clear D. Germline CDR1 is LGHNT and CDR2 is FRNRAP. Between the trimmed V and J ends, which lost 1 base and 10 bases, there was a span of 20 bases. CDR3 length: 17 residues. CDR3 protein: CASGLAPSAALRSPLHF. Here the CDR3 DNA reads TGTGCTAGTGGTTTGGCTCCCTCCGCCGCGCTCCGGTCACCCCTCCACTTT.

This chain uses TRBV18 with TRBJ1-1; D gene ambiguous. V lost 2 bases, J lost 8 bases, and 9 bases lay in between. Germline V gives CDR1 KGHSH, CDR2 LQKENI. The CDR3 has 12 amino acids. The CDR3 reads CASSPTVEEAFF. CDR3 bases: TGTGCCAGCTCACCAACAGTAGAAGAAGCTTTCTTT.

The V gene is TRBV7-9, the J gene TRBJ2-1; 9 positions match TRBD1. The CDR3 length is 15 residues. CDR1 and CDR2 (germline): SEHNR, FQNEAQ (reference sequence). CDR3 in amino acids: CGGLKPGQGINEQFF. The CDR3 DNA follows: TGTGGGGGACTAAAACCGGGACAGGGAATCAATGAGCAGTTCTTC.

The chain's CDR3 is CASSVGGVASTDTQYF. CDR3 nucleotides: TGTGCCAGCAGCGTAGGGGGGGTCGCTAGCACAGATACGCAGTATTTT. V usage is TRBV9 and J usage is TRBJ2-3, with D possibly being TRBD2 (6 bases). There are 16 residues in the CDR3. Trimming removed 0 bases at V and 0 bases at J, with 11 bases between. CDR1 is SGDLS and CDR2 is YYNGEE in the germline V gene.

The chain is built from TRBV5-1 and TRBJ1-5; 9 nucleotides match TRBD1. Germline V lookup: CDR1 SGHRS, CDR2 YFSETQ. The CDR3 spans 16 residues. V shed 5 bases, J shed 2 bases, and the junction held 8 bases outside the gene matches. For the CDR3, the DNA is TGCGCCAGCAGTAAGGGGACAGGGAATCGCAATCAGCCCCAGCATTTT. Translated, it gives CASSKGTGNRNQPQHF. The whole variable domain, filled in from reference TRBV5-1 and TRBJ1-5, reads KAGVTQTPRYLIKTRGQQVTLSCSPISGHRSVSWYQQTPGQGLQFLFEYFSETQRNKGNFPGRFSGRQFSNSRSEMNVSTLELGDSALYLCASSKGTGNRNQPQHFGDGTRLSIL.

This chain uses TRBV2 with TRBJ1-1; TRBD1 is a possible D gene (5 bases). The CDR3 covers 13 residues. The V gene lost 7 bases and the J gene lost 4 bases, with 13 bases spanning the gap. Germline lookup yields CDR1 SNHLY and CDR2 FYNNEI. The CDR3 sequence: CASMGRGPTEAFF. In DNA, the CDR3 is TGTGCCAGCATGGGGCGGGGACCCACTGAAGCTTTCTTT.

The genes are TRBV5-5 and TRBJ1-5; 7 bases are shared with TRBD1. Germline CDR1 is SGHKS and CDR2 is YYEKEE (reference sequence). The CDR3 has 16 amino acids. V shed 4 bases, J shed 4 bases, and the junction held 11 bases outside the gene matches. CDR3 loop: CASSPGGGQNNQPQHF. The CDR3 DNA is TGTGCCAGCAGCCCTGGAGGGGGACAGAATAATCAGCCCCAGCATTTT.

The chain links TRBV11-3 to TRBJ2-3; 10 nucleotides agree with TRBD1. CDR1 is SGHNT, CDR2 YENEEA, per germline. Trimming cost V 6 bases and J 2 bases; bases outside gene matches: 5. This CDR3 is built from 15 residues. The CDR3 spells CASSPDRGNTDTQYF. CDR3 sequence (DNA): TGTGCCAGCAGTCCGGACAGGGGGAACACAGATACGCAGTATTTT.

V gene TRBV7-9 combines with J gene TRBJ2-1; D perhaps matches TRBD1 (5 bases). Trimming shortened V by 1 base and J by 9 bases, and 10 bases separated the two germline ends. CDR3 length: 13 amino acids. The germline V gene has CDR1 SEHNR and CDR2 FQNEAQ (reference sequence). For the CDR3, the DNA is TGTGCCAGCAGCTTAGACAGGTTCAGTGAGCAGTTCTTC. This sequence encodes CASSLDRFSEQFF.

J is TRBJ2-5 and V is TRBV7-2, with D maybe TRBD1 (5 bases). The germline CDR1 and CDR2 sequences are SGHTA and FQGNSA. The CDR3 runs 14 residues. The germline V and J ends were trimmed by 5 bases and 2 bases, with 12 bases remaining between them. The DNA for the CDR3 is TGTGCCAGCAGCGAACAGGCGCCTCAAGAGACCCAGTACTTC. As protein: CASSEQAPQETQYF.

The V and J genes are TRBV7-6 and TRBJ2-1; 11 positions match TRBD2. The CDR3 is 16 amino acids. CDR1 is SGHVS and CDR2 is FNYEAQ in the germline V gene. V lost 5 bases and J lost 5; bases outside the gene matches: 8. The chain's CDR3 is CASSPRLAGIDNEQFF. In DNA form, the CDR3 reads TGTGCCAGCAGCCCGCGACTAGCGGGGATCGACAATGAGCAGTTCTTC. Drawing the rest from reference TRBV7-6 and TRBJ2-1, the complete variable domain is GAGVSQSPRYKVTKRGQDVALRCDPISGHVSLYWYRQALGQGPEFLTYFNYEAQQDKSGLPNDRFSAERPEGSISTLTIQRTEQRDSAMYRCASSPRLAGIDNEQFFGPGTRLTVL.

J is TRBJ2-3 and V is TRBV11-2, with TRBD2 matching 10 bases. J gave up 4 bases and V 0 bases, and 4 bases lay outside the gene matches. The CDR3 loop spans 16 amino acids. Germline V lookup: CDR1 SGHAT, CDR2 FQNNGV. The DNA of the CDR3 is TGTGCCAGCAGCTTAGATGGACTAGCGGTGCCAGATACGCAGTATTTT. Protein product: CASSLDGLAVPDTQYF.

The rearrangement uses TRBV5-1 and TRBJ1-1; D is perhaps TRBD1 (6 bases). The V gene lost 0 bases and the J gene lost 3 bases, with 12 bases spanning the gap. The CDR3 has 15 amino acids. Germline loops: CDR1 SGHRS, CDR2 YFSETQ. The DNA for the CDR3 is TGCGCCAGCAGCTTGGTAGGGGGGAGGGACACTGAAGCTTTCTTT. This codes for CASSLVGGRDTEAFF.

The chain links TRBV5-1 to TRBJ1-5; 7 nucleotides line up with TRBD1. V was clipped by 1 base and J by 3 bases; unmatched bases: 4. The germline V gene encodes CDR1 SGHRS and CDR2 YFSETQ. The CDR3 sequence is 15 residues long. Here the CDR3 reads CASSLRGTANQPQHF. The CDR3, as DNA: TGCGCCAGCAGCTTGAGGGGGACAGCCAATCAGCCCCAGCATTTT.

The chain recombines TRBV6-5 with TRBJ1-2; unclear D gene. The CDR3 extends over 13 amino acids. The V end lost 5 bases, the J end lost 8 bases, and 15 bases lay between the germline ends. Germline values: CDR1 MNHEY, CDR2 SVGAGI. CDR3 nucleotide sequence: TGTGCCAGCAGTCTCGTAGGAGCGAGGGGCTACACCTTC. This encodes CASSLVGARGYTF.